One sample yielded the 12 T cell receptor beta chains listed below, sequenced in a study of shared clonotypes between healthy human individuals. TCRdb's copy holds only in-frame clones and misses some; the assay was immunoSEQ multiplex PCR. The sample yields around 2.3 million clones, around 95% seen once. Sequencing was performed on naive CD4+ T cells sorted from blood. Subset noted: CD45RA+ positively selected. Receptors were obtained from a man aged 18 to 29 in good health.

In regard to this clone: Other DNA sequences in the same sample also yield this CDR3. The chain links TRBV5-4 to TRBJ2-7; D uncertain. Between the trimmed V and J ends, which lost 4 bases and 1 base, there was a span of 9 bases. This CDR3 spans 13 amino acids. The V gene's germline CDR1 is SGHNT and CDR2 YYREEE (reference sequence). DNA of the CDR3: TGTGCCAGCAGCCTAGGGTGGTCCTACGAGCAGTACTTC. Protein sequence: CASSLGWSYEQYF.

V gene TRBV6-1 combines with J gene TRBJ1-2, with a weak D call TRBD1 (5 bases). V gave up 1 base and J gave up 8 bases, with 14 bases separating them. Germline CDR1 MNHNS, CDR2 SASEGT. The CDR3 contains 14 residues. The CDR3 nucleotides are TGTGCCAGCAGTGAAGAGTGGGGGGTTAGCGGCTACACCTTC. Translation gives CASSEEWGVSGYTF.

This chain links TRBV6-1 with TRBJ1-2, with D hard to call. This CDR3 is built from 13 residues. The V and J ends lost 6 bases and 6 bases respectively, with 14 bases between them. The germline V gene has CDR1 MNHNS and CDR2 SASEGT. The CDR3 region has the DNA TGTGCCAGCAGAGAGGGCCCAATTAATGGCTACACCTTC. Amino acid sequence: CASREGPINGYTF.

The chain uses TRBV5-1 and TRBJ1-6; D perhaps matches TRBD1 (6 bases). The CDR3 is made up of 15 amino acids. Trimming left V 4 bases short and J 3 bases short, with 11 bases between. CDR1 and CDR2 from the germline V gene are SGHRS and YFSETQ. Written as DNA, the CDR3 is TGCGCCAGCAGCGAGGGGGTCAGCTATAATTCACCCCTCCACTTT. This codes for CASSEGVSYNSPLHF.

The chain employs TRBV18 and TRBJ1-1; TRBD1 might be the D (5 bases). With 4 bases removed from V and 8 bases from J, the gap between germline ends came to 8 bases. CDR3 length: 11 residues. In germline, CDR1 is KGHSH, CDR2 LQKENI. In nucleotides, the CDR3 is TGTGCCAGCTCACAGGACATCGAAGCTTTCTTT. This encodes CASSQDIEAFF.

In this sample, this clone turned up once. V and J are TRBV5-4 and TRBJ2-2; 14 positions match TRBD2. V trimming: 0 bases; J trimming: 2 bases; junction bases outside the gene matches: 3. This CDR3 region has 18 residues. Germline CDR1 SGHNT, CDR2 YYREEE (reference sequence). The CDR3 here is CASSLGGLAGVNTGELFF. The CDR3 DNA sequence: TGTGCCAGCAGCTTGGGGGGACTAGCGGGAGTTAACACCGGGGAGCTGTTTTTT.

Details on this clone: Other DNA sequences in this specimen translate into the identical CDR3. This chain connects TRBV2 to TRBJ1-6, with 9 bases identical to TRBD1. Trimming took 6 bases from V and 6 from J; bases not matched to a gene: 0. This CDR3 contains 13 residues. Germline CDR1 SNHLY, CDR2 FYNNEI. The CDR3 sequence: CASRGQGNSPLHF. The CDR3, as DNA: TGTGCCAGCAGGGGACAGGGTAATTCACCCCTCCACTTT.

The V call is TRBV6-1, the J call TRBJ1-5; the D gene is possibly TRBD1 (5 bases). Trimming removed 5 bases from V and 7 bases from J, with 15 bases in between. This CDR3 spans 14 amino acids. Germline values: CDR1 MNHNS, CDR2 SASEGT. The CDR3 sequence is CASSTSGREQPQHF. CDR3 DNA sequence: TGTGCCAGCAGTACCTCGGGGCGCGAACAGCCCCAGCATTTT.

The CDR3, as DNA: TGTGCCATCAGTGAGTTCGTCGCCTATGGGAGCAATCAGCCCCAGCATTTT. Its protein product is CAISEFVAYGSNQPQHF. The chain joins TRBV10-3 to TRBJ1-5; no reliable D call. CDR3 size: 17 residues. Germline V gene sequence: CDR1 ENHRY, CDR2 SYGVKD. Trimming stripped 1 base from V and 1 base from J, with 14 bases between.

The V and J genes are TRBV7-2 and TRBJ2-7; TRBD2 matches at 7 bases. The CDR3 is made up of 16 amino acids. Germline V lookup: CDR1 SGHTA, CDR2 FQGNSA. After removal of 0 bases from V and 3 bases from J, the junction contained 8 bases not matched to a gene. CDR3 in DNA: TGTGCCAGCAGCTTAGCGGCTAGCGGAATATACTACGAGCAGTACTTC. Protein sequence: CASSLAASGIYYEQYF.

Comment on this clone: The same CDR3 is also encoded by other DNA sequences in this sample. The J gene is TRBJ1-5, the V gene TRBV30, with 7 bases aligning to TRBD1. CDR1 and CDR2 from the germline V gene are GTSNPN and SVGIG (reference sequence). The V gene end was trimmed by 1 base and the J gene end by 2 bases; junction bases not matched to a gene: 5. CDR3 length equals 15 residues. The CDR3 loop is CAWSGRGRGNQPQHF. The CDR3 region has the DNA TGTGCCTGGAGTGGAAGGGGGCGCGGCAATCAGCCCCAGCATTTT. Variable domain in full (rest from reference TRBV30 and TRBJ1-5): SQTIHQWPATLVQPVGSPLSLECTVEGTSNPNLYWYRQAAGRGLQLLFYSVGIGQISSEVPQNLSASRPQDRQFILSSKKLLLSDSGFYLCAWSGRGRGNQPQHFGDGTRLSIL.

The genes are TRBV4-1 and TRBJ1-5, with 7 nucleotides matching TRBD1. Germline V gene sequence: CDR1 MGHRA, CDR2 YSYEKL. The CDR3 spans 16 residues. J lost 6 bases, V lost 1 base, and 9 bases had no gene match. The CDR3 sequence: CASSQGWAGGSQPQHF. CDR3 DNA sequence: TGCGCCAGCAGCCAAGGGTGGGCAGGGGGAAGTCAGCCCCAGCATTTT.